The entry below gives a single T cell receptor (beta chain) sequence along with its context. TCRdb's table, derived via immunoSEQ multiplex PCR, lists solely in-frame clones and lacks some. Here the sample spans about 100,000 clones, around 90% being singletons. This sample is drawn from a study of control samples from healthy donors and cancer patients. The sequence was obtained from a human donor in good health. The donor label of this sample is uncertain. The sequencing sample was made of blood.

The CDR3 spells CASGLVVWDRRPREETQYF. The CDR3 DNA follows: TGTGCTAGTGGTTTGGTAGTTTGGGACCGCCGCCCCAGGGAAGAGACCCAGTACTTC. This chain uses TRBV12-5 with TRBJ2-5; D may match TRBD1 or TRBD2 (5 bases each). This CDR3 is 19 amino acids long. V lost 0 bases and J lost 3, with 23 bases in between. From germline, CDR1 is LGHNT and CDR2 FRNRAP.